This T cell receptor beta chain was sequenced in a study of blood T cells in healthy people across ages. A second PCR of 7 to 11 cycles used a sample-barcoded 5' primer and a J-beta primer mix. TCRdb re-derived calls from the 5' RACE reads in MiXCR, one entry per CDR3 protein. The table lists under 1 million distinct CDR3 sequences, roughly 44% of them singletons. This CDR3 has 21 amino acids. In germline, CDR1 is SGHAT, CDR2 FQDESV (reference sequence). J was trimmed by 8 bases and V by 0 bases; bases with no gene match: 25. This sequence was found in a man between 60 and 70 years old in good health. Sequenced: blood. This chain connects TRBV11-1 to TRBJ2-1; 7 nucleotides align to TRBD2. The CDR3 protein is CASSLAPYPDVLGGGRDEQFF. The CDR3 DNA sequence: TGTGCCAGCAGCTTAGCCCCGTACCCTGATGTTTTGGGGGGGGGTCGCGATGAGCAGTTCTTC. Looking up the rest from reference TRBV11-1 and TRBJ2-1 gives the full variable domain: EAEVAQSPRYKITEKSQAVAFWCDPISGHATLYWYRQILGQGPELLVQFQDESVVDDSQLPKDRFSAERLKGVDSTLKIQPAELGDSAMYLCASSLAPYPDVLGGGRDEQFFGPGTRLTVL.